Below are 19 T cell receptor beta chains sequenced from a single sample in a study of T cells in Graves' hyperthyroidism and ophthalmopathy. Amplified TCR beta CDR3 regions derived from RNA transcripts. First-round RT-PCR of the TCR CDR3 relied on the HTBI primer set. MiXCR, run by TCRdb on the multiplex PCR reads, gives a single entry per CDR3 protein. This table holds 150,000 or so distinct CDR3 sequences, less than 25% found once. The sample consisted of blood. All receptors come from a woman between 50 and 59 years old with Graves' hyperthyroidism that later progressed to Graves' ophthalmopathy.

The V call is TRBV2, the J call TRBJ2-2; either TRBD1 or TRBD2 may supply D (5 bases each). Between the trimmed V and J ends, which lost 5 bases and 0 bases, there was a span of 13 bases. Germline assignment: CDR1 SNHLY and CDR2 FYNNEI. The CDR3 has 16 amino acids. This chain's CDR3 is CASSRGRPTNTGELFF. CDR3 bases: TGTGCCAGCAGTCGGGGCCGCCCGACGAACACCGGGGAGCTGTTTTTT.

This clonotype was seen many times. The chain carries TRBV27 and TRBJ2-1; D gene uncertain. CDR3 length: 12 residues. The V gene lost 6 bases and the J gene lost 6 bases, with 9 bases spanning the gap. Germline lookup yields CDR1 MNHEY and CDR2 SMNVEV (reference sequence). The CDR3 here is CASSPSINEQFF. CDR3 DNA: TGTGCCAGCAGCCCGTCCATCAATGAGCAGTTCTTC.

This clonotype was recorded at least ten times. V usage is TRBV6-1 and J usage is TRBJ1-2, with 9 bases matching TRBD1. This CDR3 has 12 amino acids. Germline V gene lookup returns CDR1 MNHNS and CDR2 SASEGT. With V trimmed by 10 bases and J by 5 bases, 5 bases remained unmatched. This chain's CDR3 is CAIEGQGYGYTF. Here the CDR3 DNA reads TGTGCCATCGAGGGACAGGGTTATGGCTACACCTTC.

The chain couples TRBV9 to TRBJ2-2, with TRBD2 matching over 9 bases. The CDR3 contains 18 residues. V shed 6 bases, J shed 4 bases, and the junction held 16 bases outside the gene matches. CDR1 and CDR2 (germline): SGDLS, YYNGEE. Written as DNA, the CDR3 is TGTGCCAGCACCCCAATAGCGGGAGCAGGGAGCCGCACCGGGGAGCTGTTTTTT. Protein: CASTPIAGAGSRTGELFF.

The V gene is TRBV5-5, the J gene TRBJ1-1; D is unclear. The V gene lost 3 bases and the J gene lost 1 base, with 7 bases spanning the gap. The CDR3 extends over 13 amino acids. CDR1 SGHKS and CDR2 YYEKEE come from the germline V gene (reference sequence). The CDR3 here is CASSSLPNTEAFF. CDR3 coding DNA: TGTGCCAGCAGCTCCCTGCCGAACACTGAAGCTTTCTTT.

This clonotype has at least ten counts. The chain carries TRBV7-2 and TRBJ2-1; D may be TRBD2 (5 bases). V dropped 1 base and J dropped 8 bases, with 18 bases sitting between them. The CDR3 loop spans 16 amino acids. CDR1 is SGHTA and CDR2 is FQGNSA in the germline V gene. The CDR3 is CASSLVATNGLDEQFF. DNA of the CDR3: TGTGCCAGCAGCTTAGTAGCGACTAACGGCTTGGATGAGCAGTTCTTC.

This clonotype was observed many times. The chain links TRBV12-5 to TRBJ1-5; D gene uncertain. CDR1 and CDR2 from the germline V gene are LGHNT and FRNRAP. V was pared by 3 bases and J by 4 bases, with 13 bases between. This CDR3 contains 15 residues. CDR3 in DNA: TGTGCTAGTGGTTTTCGCCGGGGTGGTAATCAGCCCCAGCATTTT. This encodes CASGFRRGGNQPQHF. Drawing the rest from reference TRBV12-5 and TRBJ1-5, the complete variable domain is DARVTQTPRHKVTEMGQEVTMRCQPILGHNTVFWYRQTMMQGLELLAYFRNRAPLDDSGMPKDRFSAEMPDATLATLKIQPSEPRDSAVYFCASGFRRGGNQPQHFGDGTRLSIL.

Many counts were recorded for this clonotype. The chain has TRBV7-3 and TRBJ2-1; 14 nucleotides line up with TRBD2. Germline V gene data show CDR1 as SGHTA and CDR2 as FQGTGA. This CDR3 is 16 amino acids long. V trimming: 5 bases; J trimming: 4 bases; junction bases outside the gene matches: 4. DNA of the CDR3: TGTGCCAGCAGCCGAAGACTAGCGGGGGGGTACAATGAGCAGTTCTTC. Translated: CASSRRLAGGYNEQFF.

This chain links TRBV20-1 with TRBJ2-3; D may be TRBD1 or TRBD2 (5 bases each). Germline assignment: CDR1 DFQATT and CDR2 SNEGSKA (reference sequence). Trimming removed 6 bases at V and 2 bases at J, with 12 bases between. The CDR3 totals 13 residues. CDR3 sequence (DNA): TGCAGTGCACGACAGCGGAACACAGATACGCAGTATTTT. Its protein product is CSARQRNTDTQYF.

In its sample, this clonotype was seen once. The chain carries TRBV4-2 and TRBJ2-3, with 8 nucleotides matching TRBD2. This CDR3 contains 14 residues. The trim removed 1 base at V and 8 bases at J, leaving 5 bases unmatched. Germline V CDR1 and CDR2: LGHNA, YNFKEQ. CDR3 bases: TGTGCCAGCAGCCAAGCGGGAGGGCTCCCTACGCAGTATTTT. This codes for CASSQAGGLPTQYF.

This clonotype was recorded at least ten times. The junction departs from the called germline gene at one end, perhaps through a read error. The V and J genes are TRBV18 and TRBJ1-3; D is undetermined. Looked up from germline, CDR1 is KGHSH and CDR2 is LQKENI. The CDR3 length is 13 residues. Here the CDR3 DNA reads TGTGCCAGCTCGCCACCGGGTATAGACACCATATATTTT. Residues: CASSPPGIDTIYF.

Worth noting for this clonotype: A single base separates this from a much larger clone, so it may be a read error. The chain recombines TRBV11-3 with TRBJ2-5; D may be TRBD2 (7 bases). CDR3 length: 19 residues. Germline-derived CDR1 and CDR2 are SGHNT and YENEEA. The CDR3 DNA is TGTGCCAGCAGCTCAAACTTTATGACGACGTCGGGGGGCCAAGAGACCCAGTGCTTC. Encoded protein: CASSSNFMTTSGGQETQCF.

V usage is TRBV3-1 and J usage is TRBJ2-3; 11 bases align to TRBD2. The CDR3 loop spans 16 amino acids. J was trimmed by 4 bases and V by 5 bases; bases with no gene match: 8. Germline CDR1 is LGHDT and CDR2 is YNNKEL (reference sequence). The CDR3 DNA follows: TGTGCCAGCAGCTTAACTAGCGGGAGTTCTGCAGATACGCAGTATTTT. Protein product: CASSLTSGSSADTQYF.

This clonotype has a count of ten or more. The chain employs TRBV3-1 and TRBJ2-7; 12 bases line up with TRBD2. The CDR3 extends over 20 amino acids. V dropped 4 bases and J dropped 2; count of bases not matched to a gene: 18. From germline, CDR1 is LGHDT and CDR2 YNNKEL (reference sequence). CDR3 amino acids: CASSPDAPSGRALGTYEQYF. The DNA for the CDR3 is TGTGCCAGCAGCCCCGACGCCCCTAGCGGGAGGGCCTTGGGGACCTACGAGCAGTACTTC.

This chain joins TRBV19 and TRBJ2-7; D ambiguous. There are 14 residues in the CDR3. CDR1 and CDR2 (germline): LNHDA, SQIVND (reference sequence). V lost 3 bases and J lost 4, with 13 bases in between. The CDR3 is CASSIQGQLYEQYF. The DNA of the CDR3 is TGTGCCAGTAGTATTCAAGGGCAACTTTACGAGCAGTACTTC.

This clonotype was recorded many times. The rearrangement links TRBV7-9 to TRBJ2-2, with D possibly matching TRBD1 (5 bases). Germline assignment: CDR1 SEHNR and CDR2 FQNEAQ (reference sequence). The CDR3 contains 13 residues. The V gene lost 5 bases and the J gene lost 7 bases, with 11 bases spanning the gap. CDR3 sequence: CASSRQRRGELFF. DNA of the CDR3: TGTGCCAGCAGCAGACAGAGGCGCGGGGAGCTGTTTTTT.

This clonotype was counted at least ten times. The chain combines TRBV10-3 with TRBJ2-5, with TRBD2 matching 8 bases. Germline CDR1 ENHRY, CDR2 SYGVKD. The CDR3 runs 13 residues. V trimming: 4 bases; J trimming: 4 bases; junction bases outside the gene matches: 2. The CDR3 DNA follows: TGTGCCATCAGTGCTAGCGGGCGAGAGACCCAGTACTTC. Translated, it gives CAISASGRETQYF.

V usage is TRBV18 and J usage is TRBJ2-2; the D is unclear. CDR1 is KGHSH, CDR2 LQKENI, per germline. The V and J ends lost 0 bases and 5 bases respectively, with 10 bases between them. There are 15 residues in the CDR3. The DNA for the CDR3 is TGTGCCAGCTCACCACCGTCGTCCGGGACCGGGGAGCTGTTTTTT. It encodes CASSPPSSGTGELFF.

This clonotype was detected many times. This sequence joins TRBV3-1 and TRBJ2-1; D may correspond to TRBD1 or TRBD2 (5 bases each). The germline V gene has CDR1 LGHDT and CDR2 YNNKEL (reference sequence). The CDR3 has 14 amino acids. V was trimmed by 8 bases and J by 6 bases, leaving 17 bases between them. As DNA, the CDR3 is TGTGCCAGCCAAATAGGGACCACACCCAATGAGCAGTTCTTC. It codes for CASQIGTTPNEQFF.